The T cell receptor beta chain under discussion was sequenced for a study of blood T cells in healthy people across ages. The study, taken as a whole, reports: Donor CMV infection status was unknown, possibly confounding age-related changes in expanded clonotypes. Across the age range, TCR beta diversity per million T cells fell in a roughly linear way.

The CDR3 consists of 11 residues. Germline V gives CDR1 MNHNY, CDR2 SVGAGI (reference sequence). Deletions cut 7 bases from V and 5 bases from J, with 6 bases between. There are a few counts of this clonotype. Its specificity is unknown. Sample-barcoded 5' priming and a J-beta primer mix drove a second PCR of roughly 7 to 11 cycles. A single record per CDR3 protein comes from TCRdb applying MiXCR to the 5' RACE reads. The sample carries a few hundred thousand distinct CDR3 sequences, 27% recorded once. The receptor comes from a woman in her 70s in good health. The chain carries TRBV6-6 and TRBJ2-1; no clear D gene. Sample: blood. CDR3 in DNA: TGTGCCAGCACGGCCAACAATGAGCAGTTCTTC. It translates to CASTANNEQFF.